Listed below are T cell receptor beta chains from one sample, sequenced in a study of CD8 T cells in ankylosing spondylitis. TCRdb redid the calling of the 5' RACE reads with MiXCR, one entry per CDR3 protein. Among 250,000 or so distinct CDR3 sequences listed, 20% to 30% were seen once. Specimen: blood, either unsorted or a sorted T cell fraction (not recorded which). Source of these receptors: a male donor with ankylosing spondylitis or in good health (not recorded which). The CDR3 runs from the conserved cysteine through the conserved F or W. The order of the fields is clone size, D gene, J gene, V gene, CDR3 DNA, CDR3 protein. The D gene is left open where the match is weak. Size is omitted from some rows. Given values are once, few, many or a class for expanded clones.

clone size: many; D gene: TRBD2; J gene: TRBJ2-7; V gene: TRBV20-1; CDR3 DNA: TGCAGTGCTAGAGACCGGACTAGCAGCCACGAGCAGTACTTC; CDR3 protein: CSARDRTSSHEQYF
clone size: NA; D gene: NA; J gene: TRBJ1-2; V gene: TRBV15; CDR3 DNA: TGTGCCACCAGCAGAGGGACAGAAAGCGGCTACACCTTC; CDR3 protein: CATSRGTESGYTF
clone size: many; D gene: TRBD2; J gene: TRBJ2-3; V gene: TRBV9; CDR3 DNA: TGTGCCAGCAGCGTAGGACCGAGGGTTGTGGCTAGCGGGGTCTTCCCGGATACGCAGTATTTT; CDR3 protein: CASSVGPRVVASGVFPDTQYF
clone size: NA; D gene: NA; J gene: TRBJ1-1; V gene: TRBV29-1; CDR3 DNA: TGCAGCGTTGAAGATCGGAGGGGAGGGGACACTGAAGCTTTCTTT; CDR3 protein: CSVEDRRGGDTEAFF
clone size: many; D gene: NA; J gene: TRBJ1-4; V gene: TRBV10-2; CDR3 DNA: TGCGCCAGCACCCCGAGTGAAATTGTGAGCGAAAAACTGTTTTTT; CDR3 protein: CASTPSEIVSEKLFF
clone size: few; D gene: NA; J gene: TRBJ2-1; V gene: TRBV20-1; CDR3 DNA: TGCAGTGCTAGGGGGGGCCTCTCCTACAATGAGCAGTTCTTC; CDR3 protein: CSARGGLSYNEQFF
clone size: many; D gene: NA; J gene: TRBJ1-1; V gene: TRBV20-1; CDR3 DNA: TGCAGTGCTCCGGGGTGGAGGACTGAAGCTTTCTTT; CDR3 protein: CSAPGWRTEAFF
clone size: many; D gene: TRBD1; J gene: TRBJ2-5; V gene: TRBV12-3/TRBV12-4; CDR3 DNA: TGTGCCAGCACCCTTTCCTGGACAGGGGAAGCCCAGTACTTC; CDR3 protein: CASTLSWTGEAQYF
clone size: NA; D gene: NA; J gene: TRBJ2-1; V gene: TRBV5-5; CDR3 DNA: TGTGCCAGCAGCCCTGGGTACGGTGACAATGAGCAGTTCTTC; CDR3 protein: CASSPGYGDNEQFF
clone size: NA; D gene: TRBD2; J gene: TRBJ2-3; V gene: TRBV4-1; CDR3 DNA: TGCGCCAGCAGCCAAGGTCGTGGCAGCGGGGGGACAGATACGCAGTATTTT; CDR3 protein: CASSQGRGSGGTDTQYF
clone size: many; D gene: TRBD1; J gene: TRBJ1-2; V gene: TRBV12-3/TRBV12-4; CDR3 DNA: TGTGCCAGCCGACAGGGAAGCTATGGCTACACCTTC; CDR3 protein: CASRQGSYGYTF
clone size: many; D gene: NA; J gene: TRBJ2-7; V gene: TRBV25-1; CDR3 DNA: TGTGCCAGCAGTGATGCAGGGCGACCCTACGAGCAGTACTTC; CDR3 protein: CASSDAGRPYEQYF
clone size: NA; D gene: NA; J gene: TRBJ2-6; V gene: TRBV12-3/TRBV12-4; CDR3 DNA: TGTGCCAGCAGCACGACTGGGGCCAACGTCCTGACTTTC; CDR3 protein: CASSTTGANVLTF
clone size: NA; D gene: TRBD1; J gene: TRBJ2-7; V gene: TRBV15; CDR3 DNA: TGTGCCACCAGCAGACCGGACAGGGGACTCTACGAGCAGTACTTC; CDR3 protein: CATSRPDRGLYEQYF
clone size: NA; D gene: NA; J gene: TRBJ2-3; V gene: TRBV6-1; CDR3 DNA: TGTGCCAGCAGGGGGCATCCCCCCGGAGATACGCAGTATTTT; CDR3 protein: CASRGHPPGDTQYF
clone size: many; D gene: NA; J gene: TRBJ2-2; V gene: TRBV5-1; CDR3 DNA: TGCGCCAGCAGCTCTTTGGGGACGAACACCGGGGAGCTGTTTTTT; CDR3 protein: CASSSLGTNTGELFF
clone size: NA; D gene: NA; J gene: TRBJ1-2; V gene: TRBV5-5; CDR3 DNA: TGTGCCAGCAGCCCATCCCCCAGATCAAGACCTAACTATGGCTACACCTTC; CDR3 protein: CASSPSPRSRPNYGYTF
clone size: many; D gene: TRBD1; J gene: TRBJ1-4; V gene: TRBV20-1; CDR3 DNA: TGCAGTGCTAGAGGTGGGGACAGAACTAATGAAAAACTGTTTTTT; CDR3 protein: CSARGGDRTNEKLFF
clone size: many; D gene: NA; J gene: TRBJ2-1; V gene: TRBV7-2; CDR3 DNA: TGTGCCAGCAGCTTAGTGGAGAAGAGCTCCTACAATGAGCAGTTCTTC; CDR3 protein: CASSLVEKSSYNEQFF
clone size: few; D gene: NA; J gene: TRBJ1-6; V gene: TRBV2; CDR3 DNA: TGTGCCAGCAGTGAGAGGGCAGCTAATTCACCCCTCCACTTT; CDR3 protein: CASSERAANSPLHF
clone size: few; D gene: NA; J gene: TRBJ1-1; V gene: TRBV10-3; CDR3 DNA: TGTGCCATCAGTGATGGCAGGGAGAACACTGAAGCTTTCTTT; CDR3 protein: CAISDGRENTEAFF
clone size: many; D gene: TRBD1; J gene: TRBJ2-5; V gene: TRBV4-2; CDR3 DNA: TGTGCCAGCAGCCAGGCTACCGGACAGGGATGGAAAGAGACCCAGTACTTC; CDR3 protein: CASSQATGQGWKETQYF
clone size: many; D gene: NA; J gene: TRBJ2-1; V gene: TRBV5-1; CDR3 DNA: TGCGCCAGCAGGGGCCTGAGCTCCTACAATGAGCAGTTCTTC; CDR3 protein: CASRGLSSYNEQFF
clone size: NA; D gene: NA; J gene: TRBJ2-3; V gene: TRBV2; CDR3 DNA: TGTGCCAGCAAGACAGGCCCTAACACAGATACGCAGTATTTT; CDR3 protein: CASKTGPNTDTQYF
clone size: NA; D gene: NA; J gene: TRBJ2-1; V gene: TRBV12-3/TRBV12-4; CDR3 DNA: TGTGCCAGCAGTTCTTACAAGGGCTCCTACAATGAGCAGTTCTTC; CDR3 protein: CASSSYKGSYNEQFF
clone size: NA; D gene: NA; J gene: TRBJ2-2; V gene: TRBV12-3/TRBV12-4; CDR3 DNA: TGTGCCAGCAGTCATGGGACCCATAGACCCACCGGGGAGCTGTTTTTT; CDR3 protein: CASSHGTHRPTGELFF
clone size: many; D gene: NA; J gene: TRBJ2-5; V gene: TRBV5-1; CDR3 DNA: TGCGCCAGCAGCAGCGGTCCGGGACAAGAGACCCAGTACTTC; CDR3 protein: CASSSGPGQETQYF
clone size: many; D gene: TRBD1; J gene: TRBJ2-7; V gene: TRBV10-3; CDR3 DNA: TGTGCCATCAGTGAGCAAGACAGGGTGGGAGATTACGAGCAGTACTTC; CDR3 protein: CAISEQDRVGDYEQYF
clone size: many; D gene: NA; J gene: TRBJ2-7; V gene: TRBV12-3/TRBV12-4; CDR3 DNA: TGTGCCAGCAGTTTCGCCCGCCGAGGCGAGCAGTACTTC; CDR3 protein: CASSFARRGEQYF
clone size: NA; D gene: NA; J gene: TRBJ1-4; V gene: TRBV12-3/TRBV12-4; CDR3 DNA: TGTGCCAGCAGCTCCCAGGGAAAACTGTTTTTT; CDR3 protein: CASSSQGKLFF
clone size: few; D gene: NA; J gene: TRBJ1-5; V gene: TRBV12-3/TRBV12-4; CDR3 DNA: TGTGCCAGCAGTTTACAGGAGAATCAGCCCCAGCATTTT; CDR3 protein: CASSLQENQPQHF
clone size: NA; D gene: NA; J gene: TRBJ2-3; V gene: TRBV20-1; CDR3 DNA: TGCAGTGCTAGAGATGTGTCGGGCACAGATACGCAGTATTTT; CDR3 protein: CSARDVSGTDTQYF
clone size: many; D gene: NA; J gene: TRBJ2-1; V gene: TRBV7-7; CDR3 DNA: TGTGCTAGCAGCCCGCCGGGACTCCGCCCCAATGAGCAGTTCTTC; CDR3 protein: CASSPPGLRPNEQFF
clone size: NA; D gene: NA; J gene: TRBJ2-3; V gene: TRBV20-1; CDR3 DNA: TGCTGTGCTAGTCCCCTGGGGGCGGGAGCCCGCACAGATACGCAGTATTTT; CDR3 protein: CCASPLGAGARTDTQYF
clone size: NA; D gene: NA; J gene: TRBJ2-5; V gene: TRBV4-2; CDR3 DNA: TGTGCCAGCAGCCAAGCTGAGCGCCAAGAGACCCAGTACTTC; CDR3 protein: CASSQAERQETQYF
clone size: NA; D gene: TRBD1; J gene: TRBJ2-1; V gene: TRBV12-3/TRBV12-4; CDR3 DNA: TGTGCCGGCCGGGACAGTCAAATGAATGAGCAGTTCTTC; CDR3 protein: CAGRDSQMNEQFF
clone size: NA; D gene: NA; J gene: TRBJ2-3; V gene: TRBV12-3/TRBV12-4; CDR3 DNA: TGTGCCAGCAGTTCAGGGACTAGCACAGATACGCAGTATTTT; CDR3 protein: CASSSGTSTDTQYF
clone size: many; D gene: TRBD2; J gene: TRBJ2-3; V gene: TRBV20-1; CDR3 DNA: TGCAGTGCTAGGGTTAGCGGGGGGCTTCTCCTCACAGATACGCAGTATTTT; CDR3 protein: CSARVSGGLLLTDTQYF
clone size: NA; D gene: NA; J gene: TRBJ2-2; V gene: TRBV4-1; CDR3 DNA: TGCGCCAGCAGCCAAGTATTAACATCGAACACCGGGGAGCTGTTTTTT; CDR3 protein: CASSQVLTSNTGELFF
clone size: NA; D gene: TRBD1; J gene: TRBJ2-2; V gene: TRBV6-5; CDR3 DNA: TGTGCCAGCAGTTACCGGGACAGGGGGCCCGGGGAGCTGTTTTTT; CDR3 protein: CASSYRDRGPGELFF
clone size: few; D gene: NA; J gene: TRBJ2-3; V gene: TRBV29-1; CDR3 DNA: TGCAGCTCAAACACAGATACGCAGTATTTT; CDR3 protein: CSSNTDTQYF
clone size: NA; D gene: NA; J gene: TRBJ2-4; V gene: TRBV12-3/TRBV12-4; CDR3 DNA: TGTGCCAGCGGGAGCGGGCAGGGGGCCAAAAACATTCAGTACTTC; CDR3 protein: CASGSGQGAKNIQYF
clone size: NA; D gene: NA; J gene: TRBJ2-6; V gene: TRBV28; CDR3 DNA: TGTGCCAGCAGTCCCCCCCCCTACTCTGGGGCCAACGTCCTGACTTTC; CDR3 protein: CASSPPPYSGANVLTF
clone size: NA; D gene: NA; J gene: TRBJ2-1; V gene: TRBV20-1; CDR3 DNA: TGCAGTGCTAGAGATCTTTGGGCAGACTTAGGTGGAGATGAGCAGTTCTTC; CDR3 protein: CSARDLWADLGGDEQFF
clone size: NA; D gene: TRBD1; J gene: TRBJ2-1; V gene: TRBV5-1; CDR3 DNA: TGCGCCAGCAGCCCGGGACAGGGGAAGGGTGAGCAGTTCTTC; CDR3 protein: CASSPGQGKGEQFF